This T cell receptor beta chain derives from a study of T-cell memory formation after mild COVID-19. General study points: The CD4+ clones that contracted clustered mainly within CM and EM, and the CD8+ clones concentrated in EMRA. A subset of responding clones appeared in pre-infection memory, suggesting cross-reactive memory joined.

Barcoded TCR alpha and TCR beta cDNA libraries with UMIs came from 5'RACE using constant-segment primers. MiXCR, applied by TCRdb to the 5' RACE reads, yields one record per CDR3 protein. The repertoire includes about 400,000 distinct CDR3 sequences, about 20% of them detected once, and approximately 21% sits in the top ten. Germline lookup yields CDR1 SQVTM and CDR2 ANQGSEA. The CDR3 has 15 residues. V was pared by 1 base and J by 4 bases, with 16 bases between. This clonotype was detected only a few times. Its antigen is unidentified. Sequencing input: PBMCs or a T cell subset sorted from them (not recorded which). The clonotype originates from a man between 18 and 29 years old who had mild COVID-19 (a few samples of this study predate the infection). Cell type and time point are not known. The chain is built from TRBV29-1 and TRBJ1-1; possible D gene TRBD1, 6 bases. The CDR3 sequence is CSVEGGAGASTEAFF. The CDR3 DNA reads TGCAGCGTTGAAGGGGGGGCAGGGGCCTCCACTGAAGCTTTCTTT.